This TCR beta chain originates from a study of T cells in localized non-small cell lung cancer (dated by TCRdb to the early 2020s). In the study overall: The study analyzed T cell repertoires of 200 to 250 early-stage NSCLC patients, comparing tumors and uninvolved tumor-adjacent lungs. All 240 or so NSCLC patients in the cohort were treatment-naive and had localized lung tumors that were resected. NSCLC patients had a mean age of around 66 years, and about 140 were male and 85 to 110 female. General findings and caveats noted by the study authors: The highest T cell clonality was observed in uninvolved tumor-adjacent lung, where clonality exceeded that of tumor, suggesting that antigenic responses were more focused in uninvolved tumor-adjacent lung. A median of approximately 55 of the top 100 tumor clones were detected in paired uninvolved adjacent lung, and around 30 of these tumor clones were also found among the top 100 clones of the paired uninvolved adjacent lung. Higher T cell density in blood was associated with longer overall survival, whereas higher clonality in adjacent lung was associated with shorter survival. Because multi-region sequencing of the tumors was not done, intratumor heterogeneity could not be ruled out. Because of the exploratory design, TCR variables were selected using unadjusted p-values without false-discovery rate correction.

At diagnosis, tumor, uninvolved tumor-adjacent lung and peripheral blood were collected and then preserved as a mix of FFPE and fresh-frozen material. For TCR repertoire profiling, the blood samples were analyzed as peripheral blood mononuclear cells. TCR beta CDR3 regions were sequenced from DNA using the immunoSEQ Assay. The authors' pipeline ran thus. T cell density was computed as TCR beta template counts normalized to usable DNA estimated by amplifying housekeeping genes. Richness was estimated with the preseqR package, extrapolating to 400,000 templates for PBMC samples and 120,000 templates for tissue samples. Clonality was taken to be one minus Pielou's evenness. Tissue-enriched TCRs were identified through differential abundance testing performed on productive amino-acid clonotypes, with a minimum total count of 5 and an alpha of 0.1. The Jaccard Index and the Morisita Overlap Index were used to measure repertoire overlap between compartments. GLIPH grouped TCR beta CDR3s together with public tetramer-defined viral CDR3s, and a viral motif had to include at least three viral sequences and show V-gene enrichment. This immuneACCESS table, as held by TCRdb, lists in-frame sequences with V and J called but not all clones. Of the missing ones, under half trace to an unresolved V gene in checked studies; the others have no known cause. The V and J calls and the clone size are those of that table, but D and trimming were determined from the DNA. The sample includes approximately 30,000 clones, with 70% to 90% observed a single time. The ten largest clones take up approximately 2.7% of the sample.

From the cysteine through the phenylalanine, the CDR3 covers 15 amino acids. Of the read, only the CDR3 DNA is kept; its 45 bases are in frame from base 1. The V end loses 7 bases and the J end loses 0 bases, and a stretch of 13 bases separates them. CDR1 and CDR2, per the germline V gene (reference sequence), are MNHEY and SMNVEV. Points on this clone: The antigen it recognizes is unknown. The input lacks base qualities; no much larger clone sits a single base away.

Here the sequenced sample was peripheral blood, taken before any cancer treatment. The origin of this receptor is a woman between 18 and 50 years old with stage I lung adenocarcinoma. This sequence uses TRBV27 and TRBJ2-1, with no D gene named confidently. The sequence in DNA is TGTGCCAGCATTCCGGATAGGAGCTCCTACAATGAGCAGTTCTTC. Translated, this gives CASIPDRSSYNEQFF.